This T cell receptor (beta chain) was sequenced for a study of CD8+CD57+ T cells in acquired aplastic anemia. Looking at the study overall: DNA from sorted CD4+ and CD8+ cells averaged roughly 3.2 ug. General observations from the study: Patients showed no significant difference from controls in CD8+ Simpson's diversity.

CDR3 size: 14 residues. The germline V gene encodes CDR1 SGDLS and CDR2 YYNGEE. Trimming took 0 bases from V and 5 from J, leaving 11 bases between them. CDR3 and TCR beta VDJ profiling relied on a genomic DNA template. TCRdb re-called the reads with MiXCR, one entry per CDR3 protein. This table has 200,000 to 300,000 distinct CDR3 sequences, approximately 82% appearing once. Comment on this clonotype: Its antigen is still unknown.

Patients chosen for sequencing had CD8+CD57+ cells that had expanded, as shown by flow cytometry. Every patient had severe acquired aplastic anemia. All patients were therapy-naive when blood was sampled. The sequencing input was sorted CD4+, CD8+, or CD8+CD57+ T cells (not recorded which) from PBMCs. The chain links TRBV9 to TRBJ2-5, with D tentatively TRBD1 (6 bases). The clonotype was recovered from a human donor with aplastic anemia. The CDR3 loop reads CASSVAQGWETQYF. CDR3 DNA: TGTGCCAGCAGCGTAGCACAGGGTTGGGAGACCCAGTACTTC.